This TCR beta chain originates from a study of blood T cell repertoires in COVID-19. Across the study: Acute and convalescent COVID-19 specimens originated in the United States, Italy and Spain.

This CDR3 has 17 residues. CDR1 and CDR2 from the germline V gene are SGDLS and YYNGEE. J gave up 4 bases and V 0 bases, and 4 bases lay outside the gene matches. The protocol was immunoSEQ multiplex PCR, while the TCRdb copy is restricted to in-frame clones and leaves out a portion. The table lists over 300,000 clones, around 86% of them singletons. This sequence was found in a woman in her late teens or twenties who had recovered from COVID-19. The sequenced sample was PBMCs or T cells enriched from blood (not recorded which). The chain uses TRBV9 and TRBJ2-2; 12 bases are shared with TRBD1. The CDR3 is CASSVEGQGAGTGELFF. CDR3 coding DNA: TGTGCCAGCAGCGTAGAGGGACAGGGGGCGGGCACCGGGGAGCTGTTTTTT.